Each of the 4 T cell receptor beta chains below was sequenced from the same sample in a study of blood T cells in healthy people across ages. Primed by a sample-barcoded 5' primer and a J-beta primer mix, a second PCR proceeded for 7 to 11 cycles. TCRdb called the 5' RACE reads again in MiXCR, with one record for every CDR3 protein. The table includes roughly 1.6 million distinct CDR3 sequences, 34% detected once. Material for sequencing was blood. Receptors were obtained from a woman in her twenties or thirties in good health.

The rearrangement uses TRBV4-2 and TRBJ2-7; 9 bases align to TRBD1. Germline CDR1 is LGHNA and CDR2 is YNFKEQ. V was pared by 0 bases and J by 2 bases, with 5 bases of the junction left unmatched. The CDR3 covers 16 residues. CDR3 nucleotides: TGTGCCAGCAGCCAAGACCTAAGGGACAGGGCCTACGAGCAGTACTTC. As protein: CASSQDLRDRAYEQYF.

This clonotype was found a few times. The CDR3 spells CAILYRLRDGYTF. DNA of the CDR3: TGCGCCATACTTTACAGGTTGAGGGACGGCTACACCTTC. The rearrangement links TRBV29-1 to TRBJ1-2; TRBD1 is a possible D gene (5 bases). This CDR3 contains 13 residues. CDR1 and CDR2 from the germline V gene are SQVTM and ANQGSEA.

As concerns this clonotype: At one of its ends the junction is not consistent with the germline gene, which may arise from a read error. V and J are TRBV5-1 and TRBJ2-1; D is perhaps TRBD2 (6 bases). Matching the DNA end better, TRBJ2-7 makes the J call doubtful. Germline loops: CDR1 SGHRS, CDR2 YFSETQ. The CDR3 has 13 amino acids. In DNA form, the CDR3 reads TGCGCCAACAGCGTTGGAGGGCCCTTCGAGCAGTACTTC. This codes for CANSVGGPFEQYF.

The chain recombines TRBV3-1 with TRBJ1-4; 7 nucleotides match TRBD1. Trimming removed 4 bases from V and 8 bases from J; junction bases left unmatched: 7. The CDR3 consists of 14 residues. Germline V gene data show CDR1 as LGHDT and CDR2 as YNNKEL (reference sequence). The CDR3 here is CASSLGTAEEKLFF. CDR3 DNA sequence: TGTGCCAGCAGCCTGGGGACAGCGGAGGAAAAACTGTTTTTT.